The following is a T cell receptor beta chain sequence with its context. What it binds is unknown. Germline-derived CDR1 and CDR2 are SGHRS and YFSETQ. The CDR3 consists of 12 residues. V was shortened by 0 bases and J by 2 bases, with 1 base between the two germline ends. Several immunoSEQ plates received, in even portions, the genomic DNA of each subset. TCRdb keeps only in-frame clones here, not all; method: immunoSEQ multiplex PCR. Among about 460,000 clones listed, 75% to 80% were seen once. This record belongs to a study of shared clonotypes between healthy human individuals. Overall study findings and caveats: The low donor count limited represented genetic and exposure-history diversity. Clonotype sharing levels among donors were expected to vary with sequencing depth.

Genomic DNA came from about 95 million PBMCs in unsorted samples. Sample: PBMCs. The receptor comes from a woman in her forties in good health. Some clones in this sample may be carry-over from other donors' samples. The rearrangement joins TRBV5-1 to TRBJ2-3; D ambiguous. The CDR3 DNA sequence: TGCGCCAGCAGCTTGGCCACAGATACGCAGTATTTT. This codes for CASSLATDTQYF.